The rows below give T cell receptor beta chains drawn from one sample of a study of Ad26.COV2.S vaccination and SARS-CoV-2 variants. Clones were sequenced by immunoSEQ multiplex PCR, and TCRdb holds only the in-frame ones, with some missing. Here the sample spans 400,000 to 450,000 clones, 75% to 95% being singletons. The source was peripheral blood, collected in a trial of Ad26.COV2.S vaccine versus placebo. These TCRs come from a person aged 18-60 years who received the Ad26.COV2.S COVID-19 vaccine or a placebo. Both conserved end residues are part of each CDR3. D genes are given only for firm matches. Clone size is not always given. Where it is, it says once, few, many or a class for expanded clones.

>.|TRBJ2-5|TRBV7-6|TRBD1|16
CASSLDRTGVGETQYF
TGTGCCAGCAGCTTAGACAGGACAGGGGTTGGAGAGACCCAGTACTTC
>.|TRBJ1-1|TRBV20-1|.|13
CSASFTPGTEAFF
TGCAGTGCTAGTTTTACGCCGGGCACTGAAGCTTTCTTT
>.|TRBJ1-5|TRBV10-3|TRBD1|15
CAISEDRGGNQPQHF
TGTGCCATCAGCGAGGACAGGGGCGGGAATCAGCCCCAGCATTTT
>.|TRBJ1-6|TRBV30|.|17
CAWSVLAAGDYNSPLHF
TGTGCCTGGAGTGTACTGGCAGCCGGGGACTATAATTCACCCCTCCACTTT
>.|TRBJ1-2|TRBV6-2/TRBV6-3|TRBD1|15
CASSYWDRTNYGYTF
TGTGCCAGCAGTTACTGGGACAGAACTAACTATGGCTACACCTTC
>many|TRBJ2-7|TRBV19|.|15
CASSIDSTDSYEQYF
TGTGCCAGTAGTATTGACAGCACCGATTCCTACGAGCAGTACTTC
>.|TRBJ2-2|TRBV20-1|.|13
CSASWPLSGELFF
TGCAGTGCTAGTTGGCCCCTGTCCGGGGAGCTGTTTTTT
>.|TRBJ1-5|TRBV19|.|17
CASRAKSGGYSNQPQHF
TGTGCCAGTAGAGCCAAGTCGGGGGGATATAGCAATCAGCCCCAGCATTTT
>.|TRBJ2-1|TRBV30|TRBD1|16
CAWSPTGTGGYNEQFF
TGTGCCTGGAGTCCCACCGGGACAGGCGGATACAATGAGCAGTTCTTC
>.|TRBJ1-2|TRBV30|.|14
CAWSDLGLNYGYTF
TGTGCCTGGAGTGATTTGGGTTTGAACTATGGCTACACCTTC
>.|TRBJ2-6|TRBV9|TRBD1|15
CASSGGQPGANVLTF
TGTGCCAGCAGCGGGGGACAGCCTGGGGCCAACGTCCTGACTTTC
>.|TRBJ2-1|TRBV11-2|TRBD2|15
CASSFGTSGFYEQFF
TGTGCCAGCAGCTTCGGGACTAGCGGCTTTTATGAGCAGTTCTTC
>.|TRBJ1-1|TRBV6-1|.|13
CASSESRGTEAFF
TGTGCCAGCAGTGAGTCGAGGGGCACTGAAGCTTTCTTT
>.|TRBJ1-2|TRBV6-5|TRBD1|13
CASTTGSSPGYTF
TGTGCCAGCACGACAGGGTCCAGTCCTGGCTACACCTTC